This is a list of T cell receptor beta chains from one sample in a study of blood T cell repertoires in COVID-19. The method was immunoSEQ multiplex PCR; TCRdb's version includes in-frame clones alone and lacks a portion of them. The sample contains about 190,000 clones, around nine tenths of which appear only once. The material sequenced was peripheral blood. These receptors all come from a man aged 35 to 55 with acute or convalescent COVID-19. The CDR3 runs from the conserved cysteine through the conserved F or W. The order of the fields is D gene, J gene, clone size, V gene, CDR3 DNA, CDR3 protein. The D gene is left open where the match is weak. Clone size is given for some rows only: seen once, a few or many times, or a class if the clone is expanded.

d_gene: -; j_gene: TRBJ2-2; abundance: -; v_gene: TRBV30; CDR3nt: TGTGCCTGGAGAGGAGTAGTTAACACCGGGGAGCTGTTTTTT; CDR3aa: CAWRGVVNTGELFF
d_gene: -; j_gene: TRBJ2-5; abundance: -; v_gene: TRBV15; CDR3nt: TGTGCCACCAGCAGAGAGCGTTCGCGCAAACAAGAGACCCAGTACTTC; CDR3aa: CATSRERSRKQETQYF
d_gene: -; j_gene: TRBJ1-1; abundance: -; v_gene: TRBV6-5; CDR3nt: TGTGCCAGCAGTCGACTGGGCCGGGGAGCTTTCTTT; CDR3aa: CASSRLGRGAFF
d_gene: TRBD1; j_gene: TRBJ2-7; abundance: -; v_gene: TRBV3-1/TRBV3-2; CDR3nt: TGTGCCAGCAGACCGGGACAGGGGTACGAGCAGTACTTC; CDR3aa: CASRPGQGYEQYF
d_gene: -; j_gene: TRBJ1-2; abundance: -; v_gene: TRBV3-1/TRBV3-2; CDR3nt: TGTGCCAGCAGCCAAGATACAGGGAGCTATGGCTACACCTTC; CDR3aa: CASSQDTGSYGYTF
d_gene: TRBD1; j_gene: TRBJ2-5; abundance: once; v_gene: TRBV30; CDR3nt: TGTGCCTGGAGTGCAGGACAGGGGTTGGGAGAGACCCAGTACTTC; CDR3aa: CAWSAGQGLGETQYF
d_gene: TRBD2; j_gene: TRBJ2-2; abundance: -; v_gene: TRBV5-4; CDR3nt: TGTGCCAGCAACTCACCCAGCGGGGCAAACACCGGGGAGCTGTTTTTT; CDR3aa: CASNSPSGANTGELFF
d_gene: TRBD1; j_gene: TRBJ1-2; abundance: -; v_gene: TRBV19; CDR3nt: TGTGCCAGTAGGGGGACAGGGACCACACCGAACTATGGCTACACCTTC; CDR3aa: CASRGTGTTPNYGYTF
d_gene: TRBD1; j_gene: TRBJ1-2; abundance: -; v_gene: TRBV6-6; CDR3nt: TGTGCCAGCGGGAAGATGCAAGGCAGGGGGTTTGGCTACACCTTC; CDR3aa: CASGKMQGRGFGYTF
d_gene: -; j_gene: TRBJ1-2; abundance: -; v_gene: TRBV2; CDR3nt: TGTGCCAGCAGTGGAGACAGGCAAAATGGCTACACCTTC; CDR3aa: CASSGDRQNGYTF
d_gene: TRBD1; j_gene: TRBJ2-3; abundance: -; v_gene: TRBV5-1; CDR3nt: TGCGCCAGCAGCTTGTCGGGACAGGCGGGAGATACGCAGTATTTT; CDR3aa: CASSLSGQAGDTQYF
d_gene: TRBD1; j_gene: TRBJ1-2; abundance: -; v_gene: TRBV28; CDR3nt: TGTGCCAGCACCCTAATGTGGACAGGGGAATTGGGCTACACCTTC; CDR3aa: CASTLMWTGELGYTF
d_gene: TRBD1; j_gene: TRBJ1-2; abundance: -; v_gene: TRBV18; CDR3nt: TGTGCCAGCTCACCCGAGACAGGGGGTAACTATGGCTACACCTTC; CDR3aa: CASSPETGGNYGYTF
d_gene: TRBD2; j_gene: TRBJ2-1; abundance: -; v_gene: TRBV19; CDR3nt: TGTGCCAGTAAATGGACTAGCAGGCATGATGAGCAGTTCTTC; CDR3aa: CASKWTSRHDEQFF
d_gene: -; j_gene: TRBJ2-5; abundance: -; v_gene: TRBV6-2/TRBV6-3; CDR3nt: TGTGCCAGCAGTTATGGGCAGAGCCCGGGGGAGACCCAGTACTTC; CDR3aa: CASSYGQSPGETQYF
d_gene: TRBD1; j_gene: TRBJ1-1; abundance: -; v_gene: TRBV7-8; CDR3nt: TGTGCCAGCAGCTTAAGACAGGGTGGGACTGAAGCTTTCTTT; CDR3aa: CASSLRQGGTEAFF
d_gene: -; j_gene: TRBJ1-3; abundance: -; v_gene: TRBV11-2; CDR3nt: TGTGCCAGCAGCTTAACCAGCTCTGGAAACACCATATATTTT; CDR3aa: CASSLTSSGNTIYF
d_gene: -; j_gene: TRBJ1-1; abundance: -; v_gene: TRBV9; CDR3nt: TGTGCCAGCACCGGGGGGGGCACTGAAGCTTTCTTT; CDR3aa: CASTGGGTEAFF
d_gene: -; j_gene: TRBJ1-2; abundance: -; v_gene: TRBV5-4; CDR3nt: TGTGCCAGCAGCGGGGAGGGGTATGGCTACACCTTC; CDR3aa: CASSGEGYGYTF
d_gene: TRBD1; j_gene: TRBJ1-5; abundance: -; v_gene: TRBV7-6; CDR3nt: TGTGCCAGCAGTCAGGACAGGGGAAGTCAGCCCCAGCATTTT; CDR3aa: CASSQDRGSQPQHF
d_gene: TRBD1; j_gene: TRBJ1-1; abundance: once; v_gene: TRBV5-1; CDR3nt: TGCGCCAGCCGCGAGGGGGCGCGAAACACTGAAGCTTTCTTT; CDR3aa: CASREGARNTEAFF
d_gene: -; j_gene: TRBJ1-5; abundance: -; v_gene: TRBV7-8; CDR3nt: TGTGCCAGCAGCTTTAGCGTCCTGAGCAATCAGCCCCAGCATTTT; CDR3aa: CASSFSVLSNQPQHF
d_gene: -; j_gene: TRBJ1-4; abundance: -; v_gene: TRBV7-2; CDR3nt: TGTGCCAGCAGCTTAGACAGGGTTGAAAAACTGTTTTTT; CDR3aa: CASSLDRVEKLFF
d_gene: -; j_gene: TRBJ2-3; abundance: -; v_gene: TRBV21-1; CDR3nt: TGTGCCAGCAGCAAAAAGTGGGACAGGGCGGGGGATACGCAGTATTTT; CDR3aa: CASSKKWDRAGDTQYF
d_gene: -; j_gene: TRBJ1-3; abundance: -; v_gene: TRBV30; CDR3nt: TGTGCCTTGGACACTCTGGGAGGAAACACCATATATTTT; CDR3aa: CALDTLGGNTIYF
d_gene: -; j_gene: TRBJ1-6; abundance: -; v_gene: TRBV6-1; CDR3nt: TGTGCCAGCAGTGAATTTGGGGGACTTGAGTATAATTCACCCCTCCACTTT; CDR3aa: CASSEFGGLEYNSPLHF
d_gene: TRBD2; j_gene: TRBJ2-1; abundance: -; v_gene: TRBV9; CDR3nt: TGTGCCAGCAGCGCTAGACTAGCGGGGGGATCGGGGGAGCAGTTCTTC; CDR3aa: CASSARLAGGSGEQFF
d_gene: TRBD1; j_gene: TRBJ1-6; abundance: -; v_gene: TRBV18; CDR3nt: TGTGCCAGCTCAACCGACAGGGGTCCAAATTCACCCCTCCACTTT; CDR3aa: CASSTDRGPNSPLHF
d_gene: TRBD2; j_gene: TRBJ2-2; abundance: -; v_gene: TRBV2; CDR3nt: TGTGCCAGCTTTCCAAGGGGACTAGAGAACACCGGGGAGCTGTTTTTT; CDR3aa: CASFPRGLENTGELFF
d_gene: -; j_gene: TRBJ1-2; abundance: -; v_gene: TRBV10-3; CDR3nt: TGTGCCATCAGTGAGTGGGGGCAGACCTATGGCTACACCTTC; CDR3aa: CAISEWGQTYGYTF
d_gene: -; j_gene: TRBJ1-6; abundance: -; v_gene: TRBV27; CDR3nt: TGTGCCAGCAGTTTAAACCACAGGGCTACCGTCGTCCATTCACCCCTCCACTTT; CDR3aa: CASSLNHRATVVHSPLHF
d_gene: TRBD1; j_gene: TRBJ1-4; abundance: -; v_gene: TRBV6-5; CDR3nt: TGTGCCAGCAGTAGACAGGGTTTAGATGAAAAACTGTTTTTT; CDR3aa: CASSRQGLDEKLFF
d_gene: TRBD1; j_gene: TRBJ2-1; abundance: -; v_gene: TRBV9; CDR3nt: TGTGCCAGCAGCGATTCCGGGACAGGGTTCAATGAGCAGTTCTTC; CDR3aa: CASSDSGTGFNEQFF
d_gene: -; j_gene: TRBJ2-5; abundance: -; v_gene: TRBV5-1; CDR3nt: TGCGCCAGCAGCTTGGTTGGACAGGGAGGGTCAGAGACCCAGTACTTC; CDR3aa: CASSLVGQGGSETQYF
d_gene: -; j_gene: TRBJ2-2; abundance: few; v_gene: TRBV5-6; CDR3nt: TGTGCCAGCAGCTTGGAACTAACCCGGGTTACCGGGGAGCTGTTTTTT; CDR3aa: CASSLELTRVTGELFF
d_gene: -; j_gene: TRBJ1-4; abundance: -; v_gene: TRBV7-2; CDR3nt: TGTGCCAGCAGCTCTCAGGGTGCAACTAATGAAAAACTGTTTTTT; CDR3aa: CASSSQGATNEKLFF
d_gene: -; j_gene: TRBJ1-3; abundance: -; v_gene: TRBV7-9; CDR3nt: TGTGCCAGCAGCTTAGGCCAGGGAAACACCATATATTTT; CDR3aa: CASSLGQGNTIYF
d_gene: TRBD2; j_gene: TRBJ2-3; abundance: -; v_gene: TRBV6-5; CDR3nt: TGTGCCAGCAGACCACTAGCGGGGTCCACAGATACGCAGTATTTT; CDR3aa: CASRPLAGSTDTQYF
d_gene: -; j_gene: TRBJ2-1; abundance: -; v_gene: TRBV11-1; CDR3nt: TGTGCCAGCAGCTTAAACTTCAACAATGAGCAGTTCTTC; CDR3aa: CASSLNFNNEQFF
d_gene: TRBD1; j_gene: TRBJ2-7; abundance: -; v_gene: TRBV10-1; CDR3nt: TGCGCCAGCAACGACCCCGGGACAGTCTTAGGAACCCCCTACGAGCAGTACTTC; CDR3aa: CASNDPGTVLGTPYEQYF
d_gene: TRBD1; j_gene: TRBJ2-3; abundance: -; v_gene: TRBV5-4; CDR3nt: TGTGCCAGCAGCTCGAAAACAGGGGGAGATACGCAGTATTTT; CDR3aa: CASSSKTGGDTQYF
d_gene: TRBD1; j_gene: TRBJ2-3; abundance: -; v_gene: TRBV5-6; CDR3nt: TGTGCCAGCAGCGACGACAGGGTTCGTCAGTTCGCAGATACGCAGTATTTT; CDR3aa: CASSDDRVRQFADTQYF
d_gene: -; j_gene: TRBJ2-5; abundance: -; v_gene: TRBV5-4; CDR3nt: TGTGCCAGCAGCCAACAAGAGACCCAGTACTTC; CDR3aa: CASSQQETQYF
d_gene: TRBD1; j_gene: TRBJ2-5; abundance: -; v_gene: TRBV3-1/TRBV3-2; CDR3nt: TGTGCCAGCAGCCCTCACGGACAGGGAGAGACCCAGTACTTC; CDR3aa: CASSPHGQGETQYF
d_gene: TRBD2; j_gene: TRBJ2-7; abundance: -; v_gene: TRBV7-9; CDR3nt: TGTGCCAGCAGCCCCTTAGCGGGGGGGCCCTACGAGCAGTACTTC; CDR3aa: CASSPLAGGPYEQYF
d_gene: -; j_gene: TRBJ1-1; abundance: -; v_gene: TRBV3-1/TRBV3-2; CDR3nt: TGTGCCAGCAGCCAAGTGGGCCGACTGAACACTGAAGCTTTCTTT; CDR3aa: CASSQVGRLNTEAFF
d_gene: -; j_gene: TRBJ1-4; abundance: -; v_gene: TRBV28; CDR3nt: TGTGCCAGCAATGGTCGGGAAGCAACTAATGAAAAACTGTTTTTT; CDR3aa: CASNGREATNEKLFF
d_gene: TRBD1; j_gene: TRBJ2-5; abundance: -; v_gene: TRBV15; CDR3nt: TGTGCCACCGGACAGGACTCCCGGGAGACCCAGTACTTC; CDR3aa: CATGQDSRETQYF
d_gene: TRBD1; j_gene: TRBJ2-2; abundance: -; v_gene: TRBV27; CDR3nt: TGTGCCAGCAGTTTTGGGCCGTGGTCCGGGACAGGGGGCACCGGGGAGCTGTTTTTT; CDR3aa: CASSFGPWSGTGGTGELFF
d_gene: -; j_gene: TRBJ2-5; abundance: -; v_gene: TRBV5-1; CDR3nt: TGCGCCAGCAGCCCAATTTCCCAAGAGACCCAGTACTTC; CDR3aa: CASSPISQETQYF
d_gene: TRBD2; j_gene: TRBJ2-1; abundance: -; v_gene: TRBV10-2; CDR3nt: TGCGCCAGCAGTACACTAGCGGAGCGCCCCTACAATGAGCAGTTCTTC; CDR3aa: CASSTLAERPYNEQFF
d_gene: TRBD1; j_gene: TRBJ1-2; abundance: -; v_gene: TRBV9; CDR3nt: TGTGCCAGCAGCGTAGCCGGACAGGGGGTTAATGAAATACTGGGCTACACCTTC; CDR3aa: CASSVAGQGVNEILGYTF
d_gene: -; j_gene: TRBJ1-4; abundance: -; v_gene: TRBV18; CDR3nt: TGTGCCAGCTCACCCCAGGGTAAGGGTGAAAAACTGTTTTTT; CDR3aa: CASSPQGKGEKLFF
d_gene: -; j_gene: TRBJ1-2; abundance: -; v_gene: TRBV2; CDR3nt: TGTGCCAGCCGGCTGACAGTTCCCTATGGCTACACCTTC; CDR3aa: CASRLTVPYGYTF